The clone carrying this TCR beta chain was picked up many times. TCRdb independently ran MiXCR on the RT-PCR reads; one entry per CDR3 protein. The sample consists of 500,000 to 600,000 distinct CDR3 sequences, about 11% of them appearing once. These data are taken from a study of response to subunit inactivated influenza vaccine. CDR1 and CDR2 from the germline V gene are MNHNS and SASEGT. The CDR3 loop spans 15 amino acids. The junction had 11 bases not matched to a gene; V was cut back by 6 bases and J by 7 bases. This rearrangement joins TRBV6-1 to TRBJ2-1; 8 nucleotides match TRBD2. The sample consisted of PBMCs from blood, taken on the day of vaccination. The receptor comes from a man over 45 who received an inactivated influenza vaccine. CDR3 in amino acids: CASRPSGGTGNEQFF. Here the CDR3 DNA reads TGTGCCAGCAGACCCAGCGGGGGAACCGGTAATGAGCAGTTCTTC.